The rows below give T cell receptor beta chains drawn from one sample of a study of cytomegalovirus exposure and HLA in healthy donors. Only in-frame clones appear in the TCRdb table, and some are missing; sequencing was by immunoSEQ multiplex PCR. The sample has approximately 100,000 clones; about 74% are singletons. The source material was PBMCs. The origin of the receptors is a man aged 60 to 69 in good health and CMV-seropositive. Each CDR3 is given with its conserved first and last residue. D genes are given only for firm matches. Size tells how often a clone was seen (once, few, many) or the class of an expanded clone, and some rows leave it out.

v_call: TRBV5-1
j_call: TRBJ2-5
clone_size: NA
d_call: NA
cdr3_nt: TGCGCCAGCAGCTTGGGGGGCAGGGGACCCCAAGAGACCCAGTACTTC
cdr3_aa: CASSLGGRGPQETQYF

v_call: TRBV6-5
j_call: TRBJ2-1
clone_size: NA
d_call: NA
cdr3_nt: TGTGCCAGCAGTTACGTGGGGCTGGCCCACAATGAGCAGTTCTTC
cdr3_aa: CASSYVGLAHNEQFF

v_call: TRBV30
j_call: TRBJ1-3
clone_size: few
d_call: NA
cdr3_nt: TGTGCCTGGAGTGTAAACACTGGAAACACCATATATTTT
cdr3_aa: CAWSVNTGNTIYF

v_call: TRBV27
j_call: TRBJ1-6
clone_size: NA
d_call: NA
cdr3_nt: TGTGCCAGCAGTTTATGGGTTAACCGGGATAATTCACCCCTCCACTTT
cdr3_aa: CASSLWVNRDNSPLHF

v_call: TRBV7-9
j_call: TRBJ2-4
clone_size: NA
d_call: NA
cdr3_nt: TGTGCCAGCAGCTTAGGGCAGTTAATAGCCAAAAACATTCAGTACTTC
cdr3_aa: CASSLGQLIAKNIQYF

v_call: TRBV30
j_call: TRBJ1-2
clone_size: NA
d_call: TRBD1
cdr3_nt: TGTGCCTGGAGTCCCAGGGCCAGGGGGCGTAACTATGGCTACACCTTC
cdr3_aa: CAWSPRARGRNYGYTF

v_call: TRBV7-8
j_call: TRBJ2-7
clone_size: NA
d_call: NA
cdr3_nt: TGTGCCAGCAGCCGGGGATTCCTCTCCTACGAGCAGTACTTC
cdr3_aa: CASSRGFLSYEQYF

v_call: TRBV25-1
j_call: TRBJ1-3
clone_size: NA
d_call: NA
cdr3_nt: TGTGCCAGCAGTGAATCCAGGGGAACTGGAAACACCATATATTTT
cdr3_aa: CASSESRGTGNTIYF

v_call: TRBV6-6
j_call: TRBJ2-7
clone_size: NA
d_call: NA
cdr3_nt: TGTGCCAGCAGTTACTCAGCCGTGGAGTACTTC
cdr3_aa: CASSYSAVEYF

v_call: TRBV7-9
j_call: TRBJ1-5
clone_size: few
d_call: NA
cdr3_nt: TGTTCCAGCAGTCATGCCGGGTACCAGCCCCAGCATTTT
cdr3_aa: CSSSHAGYQPQHF

v_call: TRBV7-2
j_call: TRBJ2-7
clone_size: NA
d_call: TRBD2
cdr3_nt: TGTGCCAGCAGCATTTCCTGGGAAGCGGGGACCTACGAGCAGTACTTC
cdr3_aa: CASSISWEAGTYEQYF

v_call: TRBV6-5
j_call: TRBJ1-6
clone_size: NA
d_call: TRBD1
cdr3_nt: TGTGCCAGCAACATCAGGGGGCCTTCTAATTCACCCCTCCACTTT
cdr3_aa: CASNIRGPSNSPLHF

v_call: TRBV27
j_call: TRBJ1-4
clone_size: NA
d_call: NA
cdr3_nt: TGTGCCAGCAGTAAGACTCCCGCAACTAATGAAAAACTGTTTTTT
cdr3_aa: CASSKTPATNEKLFF

v_call: TRBV7-8
j_call: TRBJ1-5
clone_size: once
d_call: TRBD1
cdr3_nt: TGTGCCAGCAGCCCCCGGATGACAGGGAATCAGCCCCAGCATTTT
cdr3_aa: CASSPRMTGNQPQHF

v_call: TRBV11-2
j_call: TRBJ2-7
clone_size: NA
d_call: TRBD2
cdr3_nt: TGTGCCAGCAGCTTAGGTAGGGGACTACCATCCTACGAGCAGTACTTC
cdr3_aa: CASSLGRGLPSYEQYF

v_call: TRBV28
j_call: TRBJ2-2
clone_size: NA
d_call: TRBD2
cdr3_nt: TGTGCCAGCAGTTCCCCTGGACTAGTAACCGGGGAGCTGTTTTTT
cdr3_aa: CASSSPGLVTGELFF

v_call: TRBV30
j_call: TRBJ2-7
clone_size: NA
d_call: TRBD2
cdr3_nt: TGTGCCTGGAGTGGGAGCGGGGGGAAATACGAGCAGTACTTC
cdr3_aa: CAWSGSGGKYEQYF

v_call: TRBV19
j_call: TRBJ2-1
clone_size: NA
d_call: NA
cdr3_nt: TGTGCCAGTTCCCCCAGCTCCTACAATGAGCAGTTCTTC
cdr3_aa: CASSPSSYNEQFF

v_call: TRBV5-1
j_call: TRBJ2-5
clone_size: few
d_call: NA
cdr3_nt: TGCGCCAGCAGCTTGGGGCTGGAGACCCAGTACTTC
cdr3_aa: CASSLGLETQYF

v_call: TRBV2
j_call: TRBJ2-2
clone_size: NA
d_call: NA
cdr3_nt: TGTGCCAGCAGTGAAGGTCAGGGCGGGAATGCCGGGGAGCTGTTTTTT
cdr3_aa: CASSEGQGGNAGELFF

v_call: TRBV29-1
j_call: TRBJ1-1
clone_size: NA
d_call: TRBD1
cdr3_nt: TGCAGCGTCCGGGGACAGGGGGTTCGCGCCACTGAAGCTTTCTTT
cdr3_aa: CSVRGQGVRATEAFF

v_call: TRBV10-3
j_call: TRBJ2-2
clone_size: NA
d_call: NA
cdr3_nt: TGTGCCATCAGTGAGTCGGGGCTCAGGCCTAACACCGGGGAGCTGTTTTTT
cdr3_aa: CAISESGLRPNTGELFF

v_call: TRBV9
j_call: TRBJ2-3
clone_size: NA
d_call: TRBD2
cdr3_nt: TGTGCCAGCAGCGTAGGTCTAGCGGGGTGGATAGATACGCAGTATTTT
cdr3_aa: CASSVGLAGWIDTQYF

v_call: TRBV13
j_call: TRBJ1-3
clone_size: NA
d_call: TRBD1
cdr3_nt: TGTGCCAGCAGCTCACGACAGGGGAGACGACGGGGTATAGGAGGAAACACCATATATTTT
cdr3_aa: CASSSRQGRRRGIGGNTIYF

v_call: TRBV7-9
j_call: TRBJ2-7
clone_size: NA
d_call: TRBD1
cdr3_nt: TGTGCCAGCAGCCCAATACCCTGGGGACAGAACTACGAGCAGTACTTC
cdr3_aa: CASSPIPWGQNYEQYF

v_call: TRBV4-2
j_call: TRBJ1-5
clone_size: NA
d_call: TRBD1
cdr3_nt: TGTGCCAGCAGCCAAGACGGGACAGGGTCCGGACAGCCCCAGCATTTT
cdr3_aa: CASSQDGTGSGQPQHF

v_call: TRBV28
j_call: TRBJ2-7
clone_size: NA
d_call: NA
cdr3_nt: TGTGCCAGCAGTTTAGGTAGGGGCTTTACCGAGCAGTACTTC
cdr3_aa: CASSLGRGFTEQYF

v_call: TRBV4-3
j_call: TRBJ2-2
clone_size: NA
d_call: TRBD2
cdr3_nt: TGCGCCAGCAGCCAAATATCATTAGCGGGGTCGGGGGAGCTGTTTTTT
cdr3_aa: CASSQISLAGSGELFF

v_call: TRBV11-3
j_call: TRBJ2-7
clone_size: NA
d_call: NA
cdr3_nt: TGTGCCAGCAGCTTAGGTCCAGGGTCCGAGCAGTACTTC
cdr3_aa: CASSLGPGSEQYF

v_call: TRBV18
j_call: TRBJ1-6
clone_size: NA
d_call: TRBD1
cdr3_nt: TGTGCCAGCTCCCAAGGGGACAGGAAAGAATCACCCCTCCACTTT
cdr3_aa: CASSQGDRKESPLHF

v_call: TRBV7-3
j_call: TRBJ2-3
clone_size: NA
d_call: NA
cdr3_nt: TGTGCCAGCAGCGCATCACGGTTGGCAGATACGCAGTATTTT
cdr3_aa: CASSASRLADTQYF

v_call: TRBV5-4
j_call: TRBJ2-5
clone_size: NA
d_call: NA
cdr3_nt: TGTGCCAGCAGCCCCGGGACACTACAAGAGACCCAGTACTTC
cdr3_aa: CASSPGTLQETQYF

v_call: TRBV28
j_call: TRBJ2-7
clone_size: NA
d_call: TRBD1
cdr3_nt: TGTGCCAGCAGACCAAAGGGTGGGACAGGCTACTCCTACGAGCAGTACTTC
cdr3_aa: CASRPKGGTGYSYEQYF

v_call: TRBV5-1
j_call: TRBJ1-4
clone_size: NA
d_call: TRBD1
cdr3_nt: TGCGCCAGCAGCCGGACGGGACAGGGACATGAAAAACTGTTTTTT
cdr3_aa: CASSRTGQGHEKLFF

v_call: TRBV28
j_call: TRBJ2-7
clone_size: NA
d_call: NA
cdr3_nt: TGTGCCAGCAGTTCCCCACAGGTCTACGAGCAGTACTTC
cdr3_aa: CASSSPQVYEQYF

v_call: TRBV19
j_call: TRBJ1-1
clone_size: NA
d_call: NA
cdr3_nt: TGTGCCAGTAGTCCGGGGAGGCTGGAAGCTTTCTTT
cdr3_aa: CASSPGRLEAFF

v_call: TRBV5-1
j_call: TRBJ1-1
clone_size: NA
d_call: NA
cdr3_nt: TGCGCCAGCAGCTTAGCCCTTAACCTAAACACTGAAGCTTTCTTT
cdr3_aa: CASSLALNLNTEAFF

v_call: TRBV14
j_call: TRBJ1-2
clone_size: NA
d_call: TRBD1
cdr3_nt: TGTGCCAGCAGCCAGACGGGACAGGGCGCCTATGGCTACACCTTC
cdr3_aa: CASSQTGQGAYGYTF

v_call: TRBV19
j_call: TRBJ1-5
clone_size: NA
d_call: TRBD1
cdr3_nt: TGTGCCAGTAGGACAGGGTTGGAGCCCCAGCATTTT
cdr3_aa: CASRTGLEPQHF

v_call: TRBV7-2
j_call: TRBJ2-1
clone_size: once
d_call: NA
cdr3_nt: TGTGCCAGCAGCTTAGGTTTAGTTGGTCGGGGGAGATACAATGAGCAGTTCTTC
cdr3_aa: CASSLGLVGRGRYNEQFF

v_call: TRBV7-9
j_call: TRBJ1-1
clone_size: NA
d_call: TRBD1
cdr3_nt: TGTGCCAGCACGACAGGGTACACTGAAGCTTTCTTT
cdr3_aa: CASTTGYTEAFF

v_call: TRBV6-1
j_call: TRBJ2-7
clone_size: NA
d_call: NA
cdr3_nt: TGTGCCAGCAAAATGGGCCCCTACGAGCAGTACTTC
cdr3_aa: CASKMGPYEQYF

v_call: TRBV12-2
j_call: TRBJ1-1
clone_size: NA
d_call: NA
cdr3_nt: TGTGCAAGTCGCTTGGACAGTTTAGGCACTGAAGCTTTCTTT
cdr3_aa: CASRLDSLGTEAFF

v_call: TRBV9
j_call: TRBJ2-7
clone_size: NA
d_call: NA
cdr3_nt: TGTGCCAGCAGCGTAGGAAGCTCCGAGCAGTACTTC
cdr3_aa: CASSVGSSEQYF

v_call: TRBV4-2
j_call: TRBJ2-3
clone_size: NA
d_call: TRBD2
cdr3_nt: TGTGCCAGCAGCCAACCCGGGGGACTAGCGGTCACAGATACGCAGTATTTT
cdr3_aa: CASSQPGGLAVTDTQYF

v_call: TRBV10-2
j_call: TRBJ2-7
clone_size: NA
d_call: TRBD2
cdr3_nt: TGCGCCAGCAGTGCCGGGACTAGCGGGTGGGAGCAGTACTTC
cdr3_aa: CASSAGTSGWEQYF

v_call: TRBV5-1
j_call: TRBJ1-1
clone_size: NA
d_call: TRBD1
cdr3_nt: TGCGCCAGCAGCTTGGCCCCCCGGGACAGCAGATTAGAAGCTTTCTTT
cdr3_aa: CASSLAPRDSRLEAFF

v_call: TRBV13
j_call: TRBJ1-4
clone_size: NA
d_call: NA
cdr3_nt: TGTGCCAGCAGCTTCGGCCTACAGGGTGGCAATGAAAAACTGTTTTTT
cdr3_aa: CASSFGLQGGNEKLFF

v_call: TRBV11-2
j_call: TRBJ2-3
clone_size: NA
d_call: NA
cdr3_nt: TGTGCCAGCAGTCATTCCGGAGATACGCAGTATTTT
cdr3_aa: CASSHSGDTQYF

v_call: TRBV19
j_call: TRBJ2-5
clone_size: NA
d_call: TRBD1
cdr3_nt: TGTGCCAGTAAGGCCGGGGGACAGGCGAAAGAGACCCAGTACTTC
cdr3_aa: CASKAGGQAKETQYF

v_call: TRBV19
j_call: TRBJ2-1
clone_size: NA
d_call: TRBD1
cdr3_nt: TGTGCCAGCCGGACAGGGTCCATCGGGAATGAGCAGTTCTTC
cdr3_aa: CASRTGSIGNEQFF

v_call: TRBV4-1
j_call: TRBJ2-2
clone_size: many
d_call: NA
cdr3_nt: TGCGCCAGCAGCCAAACCCTAGGGGCCGGGGAGCTGTTTTTT
cdr3_aa: CASSQTLGAGELFF

v_call: TRBV2
j_call: TRBJ1-1
clone_size: few
d_call: NA
cdr3_nt: TGTGCCAGCAGTTCATCTGGAGTAGCTTTCTTT
cdr3_aa: CASSSSGVAFF

v_call: TRBV2
j_call: TRBJ2-6
clone_size: NA
d_call: NA
cdr3_nt: TGTGCCAGCAGGGTGGGGGGTACTGGGGCCAACGTCCTGACTTTC
cdr3_aa: CASRVGGTGANVLTF

v_call: TRBV7-9
j_call: TRBJ2-3
clone_size: once
d_call: TRBD1
cdr3_nt: TGTGCCAGCAGCCCCTGGACAGGGGGAACAGATACGCAGTATTTT
cdr3_aa: CASSPWTGGTDTQYF